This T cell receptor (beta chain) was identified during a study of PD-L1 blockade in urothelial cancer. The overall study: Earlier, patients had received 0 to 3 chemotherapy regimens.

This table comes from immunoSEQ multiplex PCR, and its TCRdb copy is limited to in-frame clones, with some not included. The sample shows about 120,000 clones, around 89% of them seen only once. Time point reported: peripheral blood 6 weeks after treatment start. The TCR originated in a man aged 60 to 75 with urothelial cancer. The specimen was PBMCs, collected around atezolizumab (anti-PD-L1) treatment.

The CDR3 sequence: CASSLAGTNYGYTF. Here the CDR3 DNA reads TGTGCCAGCAGTTTGGCAGGGACTAACTATGGCTACACCTTC. The chain couples TRBV27 to TRBJ1-2; D is possibly TRBD1 (5 bases). The germline V gene encodes CDR1 MNHEY and CDR2 SMNVEV (reference sequence). The CDR3 is 14 residues long. The V end was cut by 3 bases, the J end by 0 bases, with 8 bases between.